The sequence of this T cell receptor (beta chain) was determined in a study of blood T cell repertoires in COVID-19. At the level of the study: There were acute and convalescent COVID-19 samples, and they came from the United States, Italy and Spain.

Method: immunoSEQ multiplex PCR; TCRdb's copy keeps in-frame clones and lacks some. The sample consists of roughly 120,000 clones, less than 90% of them appearing once. Looked up from germline, CDR1 is MNHEY and CDR2 is SVGAGI. This CDR3 is 15 amino acids long. Trimming removed 2 bases from V and 8 bases from J; junction bases left unmatched: 7. The rearrangement joins TRBV6-5 to TRBJ1-4; 8 positions match TRBD1. The sample comprised peripheral blood. The TCR was taken from a man in his 70s who had recovered from COVID-19. The CDR3 DNA reads as TGTGCCAGCAGTTACGCCGGGACAGGTGGAGAAAAACTGTTTTTT. It codes for CASSYAGTGGEKLFF.